A selection of T cell receptor beta chains follows, all from one sample in a study of T cells after posttransplantation cyclophosphamide. Using immunoSEQ multiplex PCR, the repertoire was profiled, and TCRdb retains in-frame clones only, with some absent. Singletons are absent from the sample, which has roughly 5,400 clones. The starting material was PBMCs, obtained after allogeneic stem cell transplant with posttransplant cyclophosphamide. Every receptor here comes from a female patient in her 30s who received an allogeneic stem cell transplant from an unrelated donor, was CMV-positive, and had acute and chronic GVHD. The T cells may partly be graft donor cells. The CDR3 runs from the conserved cysteine through the conserved F or W. The D gene is left open where the match is weak. Some rows have no size entry. The others give once, few or many, or a class for an expanded clone.

J gene,D gene,V gene,clone size,CDR3 protein,CDR3 DNA
TRBJ2-5,NA,TRBV9,many,CASSAPVPPETQYF,TGTGCCAGCAGCGCCCCCGTCCCCCCAGAGACCCAGTACTTC
TRBJ2-7,TRBD2,TRBV7-2,many,CASSVAGARSYEQYF,TGTGCCAGCAGCGTAGCGGGAGCGAGGTCCTACGAGCAGTACTTC
TRBJ1-6,TRBD1,TRBV30,NA,CAWTLGQGNSPLHF,TGTGCCTGGACCCTGGGACAGGGTAATTCACCCCTCCACTTT
TRBJ2-2,NA,TRBV7-2,many,CASSRQNTGELFF,TGTGCCAGCAGCCGACAGAACACCGGGGAGCTGTTTTTT
TRBJ2-7,NA,TRBV13,many,CASSSRQVSYEQYF,TGTGCCAGCAGCTCTAGACAGGTCTCCTACGAGCAGTACTTC
TRBJ1-4,TRBD1,TRBV29-1,many,CSVGQGLNEKLFF,TGCAGCGTTGGACAGGGGCTAAATGAAAAACTGTTTTTT
TRBJ2-5,TRBD2,TRBV2,NA,CASRVLLAAQGTQYF,TGTGCCAGCAGGGTCCTACTAGCGGCACAAGGGACCCAGTACTTC
TRBJ1-4,TRBD1,TRBV5-1,NA,CASSSTGGDEKLFF,TGCGCCAGCAGCTCGACAGGGGGCGATGAAAAACTGTTTTTT
TRBJ2-7,TRBD1,TRBV4-1,many,CASSQGQGEGYEQYF,TGCGCCAGCAGCCAAGGACAGGGAGAGGGGTACGAGCAGTACTTC
TRBJ2-7,NA,TRBV7-2,few,CASSSTPGYEQYF,TGTGCCAGCAGCAGTACCCCAGGGTACGAGCAGTACTTC
TRBJ2-1,TRBD2,TRBV10-2,medium-sized,CASSEPGGIISGRALPRYNEQFF,TGCGCCAGCAGTGAGCCAGGGGGCATAATAAGCGGGAGGGCCCTCCCGAGATACAATGAGCAGTTCTTC
TRBJ2-3,TRBD1,TRBV19,many,CASSRQGSTDTQYF,TGTGCCAGTAGTAGACAGGGGTCGACAGATACGCAGTATTTT
TRBJ2-7,NA,TRBV19,many,CASSIELGQGKTGEQYF,TGTGCCAGTAGTATAGAGTTGGGCCAGGGGAAGACGGGTGAGCAGTACTTC
TRBJ1-6,NA,TRBV4-3,medium-sized,CASSQDRGSSYNSPLHF,TGCGCCAGCAGCCAAGATAGGGGAAGCTCCTATAATTCACCCCTCCACTTT
TRBJ1-5,TRBD1,TRBV9,many,CASSVQGTANQPQHF,TGTGCCAGCAGCGTCCAAGGGACAGCCAATCAGCCCCAGCATTTT
TRBJ1-5,NA,TRBV7-2,many,CASSPWEGWQPQHF,TGTGCCAGCAGCCCCTGGGAGGGGTGGCAGCCCCAGCATTTT
TRBJ1-1,NA,TRBV5-1,many,CASSSLQGDSTEAFF,TGCGCCAGCAGCTCACTACAGGGAGACTCAACTGAAGCTTTCTTT
TRBJ2-7,TRBD2,TRBV13,many,CASSRSGQASYEQYF,TGTGCCAGCAGCCGTAGCGGGCAAGCCTCCTACGAGCAGTACTTC
TRBJ2-7,TRBD2,TRBV5-1,many,CASSPLPSGTSYEQYF,TGCGCCAGCAGCCCCCTCCCTAGCGGGACCTCCTACGAGCAGTACTTC
TRBJ2-7,NA,TRBV27,many,CASSLINGYEQYF,TGTGCCAGCAGTTTAATAAACGGTTACGAGCAGTACTTC
TRBJ2-4,TRBD2,TRBV27,few,CASSSAGGVGTKNIQYF,TGTGCCAGCAGTTCGGCGGGAGGAGTTGGGACCAAAAACATTCAGTACTTC
TRBJ1-1,NA,TRBV9,many,CASSGLRGSEAFF,TGTGCCAGCAGCGGATTGAGGGGGTCTGAAGCTTTCTTT
TRBJ2-7,NA,TRBV4-1,medium-sized,CASSQEAHQAHYEQYF,TGCGCCAGCAGCCAAGAGGCCCACCAGGCCCACTACGAGCAGTACTTC
TRBJ2-7,TRBD1,TRBV5-1,many,CASSFLSGTGADEQYF,TGCGCCAGCAGCTTTCTGTCCGGGACAGGGGCCGACGAGCAGTACTTC
TRBJ1-2,NA,TRBV9,many,CASSVGQAMGYGYTF,TGTGCCAGCAGCGTAGGACAGGCGATGGGCTATGGCTACACCTTC
TRBJ1-2,NA,TRBV15,many,CATSPWRGGYTF,TGTGCCACCAGCCCCTGGAGGGGTGGCTACACCTTC
TRBJ2-5,NA,TRBV29-1,many,CSVEVGDIEETQYF,TGCAGCGTTGAAGTAGGGGATATTGAAGAGACCCAGTACTTC
TRBJ2-7,NA,TRBV27,few,CASRLKRTSYEQYF,TGTGCCAGCAGGTTGAAGAGGACTTCCTACGAGCAGTACTTC
TRBJ2-1,TRBD2,TRBV7-3,many,CASSLSTSGGNNEQFF,TGTGCCAGCAGCTTAAGTACTAGCGGGGGGAACAATGAGCAGTTCTTC
TRBJ1-1,NA,TRBV5-1,many,CASSSTKNTEAFF,TGCGCCAGCAGCTCCACTAAGAACACTGAAGCTTTCTTT
TRBJ1-2,TRBD1,TRBV29-1,NA,CSVRQGAVGYTF,TGCAGCGTTAGACAGGGGGCCGTGGGCTACACCTTC
TRBJ2-3,TRBD2,TRBV7-2,few,CASSSHSGRSADTQYF,TGTGCCAGCAGCTCCCATAGCGGGAGGAGCGCAGATACGCAGTATTTT
TRBJ1-1,TRBD1,TRBV9,many,CASSEGPDRVGTEAFF,TGTGCCAGCAGCGAGGGCCCGGACAGGGTGGGCACTGAAGCTTTCTTT
TRBJ2-7,TRBD2,TRBV2,medium-sized,CASSDSLAGLREQYF,TGTGCCAGCAGTGATTCACTAGCGGGGCTCCGCGAGCAGTACTTC
TRBJ2-7,TRBD2,TRBV7-7,many,CASSLAGSVEQYF,TGTGCTAGCAGCTTAGCGGGTAGCGTCGAGCAGTACTTC
TRBJ2-5,TRBD2,TRBV14,medium-sized,CASSLGLAGVETQYF,TGTGCCAGCAGCCTGGGACTAGCGGGAGTAGAGACCCAGTACTTC
TRBJ1-5,NA,TRBV2,many,CASREGQQPQHF,TGTGCCAGCAGGGAGGGCCAGCAGCCCCAGCATTTT
TRBJ1-1,NA,TRBV7-9,many,CASKTLGEGSSTEAFF,TGTGCCAGCAAAACGCTGGGGGAGGGGTCGAGCACTGAAGCTTTCTTT
TRBJ2-3,NA,TRBV5-4,many,CASSLDRNVADTQYF,TGTGCCAGCAGCTTGGACAGGAATGTGGCAGATACGCAGTATTTT
TRBJ1-1,NA,TRBV7-9,many,CASSYTLGGDTEAFF,TGTGCCAGCAGTTATACCTTGGGGGGTGACACTGAAGCTTTCTTT
TRBJ2-3,NA,TRBV28,many,CASSSYPGYDTQYF,TGTGCCAGCAGTTCTTATCCCGGTTATGATACGCAGTATTTT
TRBJ2-1,TRBD2,TRBV5-1,many,CASTTSGSHNEQFF,TGCGCCAGCACGACTAGCGGGAGTCACAATGAGCAGTTCTTC
TRBJ2-7,NA,TRBV14,many,CASSLLAAPYEQYF,TGTGCCAGCAGCCTACTAGCCGCTCCCTACGAGCAGTACTTC
TRBJ2-7,TRBD2,TRBV9,NA,CASSQGLAGGTSYEQYF,TGTGCCAGCAGCCAAGGACTAGCGGGAGGGACCTCCTACGAGCAGTACTTC
TRBJ2-2,NA,TRBV5-5,many,CASSSTRVNTGELFF,TGTGCCAGCAGCTCCACTAGGGTAAACACCGGGGAGCTGTTTTTT
TRBJ1-1,TRBD1,TRBV18,many,CATLQGMNTEAFF,TGTGCCACCCTACAGGGGATGAACACTGAAGCTTTCTTT
TRBJ1-4,NA,TRBV5-5,medium-sized,CASSFPATNEKLFF,TGTGCCAGCAGCTTTCCTGCAACTAATGAAAAACTGTTTTTT
TRBJ2-5,NA,TRBV25-1,NA,CASIGETQYF,TGTGCCAGCATCGGAGAGACCCAGTACTTC
TRBJ2-7,TRBD2,TRBV30,many,CAWGLAGEGEQYF,TGTGCCTGGGGACTAGCGGGAGAAGGCGAGCAGTACTTC
TRBJ2-1,NA,TRBV28,many,CASRGSPGNEQFF,TGTGCCAGCAGGGGGTCCCCAGGGAATGAGCAGTTCTTC
TRBJ2-2,NA,TRBV11-3,many,CASSLDAGELFF,TGTGCCAGCAGCTTAGACGCCGGGGAGCTGTTTTTT
TRBJ2-1,TRBD1,TRBV11-2,many,CASSFYRGLDEQFF,TGTGCCAGCAGCTTCTACAGGGGGCTCGATGAGCAGTTCTTC
TRBJ1-3,NA,TRBV9,many,CASSSRSYYSGNTIYF,TGTGCCAGCAGCTCCCGGTCCTACTACTCTGGAAACACCATATATTTT
TRBJ2-7,TRBD1,TRBV5-1,many,CASSSASGQLYEQYF,TGCGCCAGCAGCTCGGCCTCGGGACAGCTCTACGAGCAGTACTTC
TRBJ2-1,NA,TRBV25-1,many,CASSRTMGLDEQFF,TGTGCCAGCAGTAGGACTATGGGGTTGGATGAGCAGTTCTTC
TRBJ2-3,NA,TRBV5-4,many,CASSLARNSYTDTQYF,TGTGCCAGCAGCTTGGCCCGTAACTCTTACACAGATACGCAGTATTTT